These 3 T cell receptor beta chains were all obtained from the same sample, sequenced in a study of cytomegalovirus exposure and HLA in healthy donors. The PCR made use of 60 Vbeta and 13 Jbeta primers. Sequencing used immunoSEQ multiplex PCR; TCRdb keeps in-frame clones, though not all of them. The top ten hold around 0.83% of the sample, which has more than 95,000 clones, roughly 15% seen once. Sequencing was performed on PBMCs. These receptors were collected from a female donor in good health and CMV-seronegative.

CDR3 bases: TGTGCCTGGAGGGAGAGACGGCTATCTGGAAACACCATATATTTT. Amino acid sequence: CAWRERRLSGNTIYF. The chain joins TRBV30 to TRBJ1-3, with D unresolved. Trimming removed 3 bases at V and 1 base at J, with 13 bases between. Germline CDR1 and CDR2: GTSNPN and SVGIG (reference sequence). The CDR3 runs to 15 residues. Full variable domain (rest looked up from reference TRBV30 and TRBJ1-3): SQTIHQWPATLVQPVGSPLSLECTVEGTSNPNLYWYRQAAGRGLQLLFYSVGIGQISSEVPQNLSASRPQDRQFILSSKKLLLSDSGFYLCAWRERRLSGNTIYFGEGSWLTVV.

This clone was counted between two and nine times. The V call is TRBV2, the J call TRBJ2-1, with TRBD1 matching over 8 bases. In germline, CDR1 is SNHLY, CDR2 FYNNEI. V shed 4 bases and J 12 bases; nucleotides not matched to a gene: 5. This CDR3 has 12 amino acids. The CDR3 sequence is CASSGEGTGQFF. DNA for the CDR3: TGTGCCAGCAGTGGAGAGGGGACAGGGCAGTTCTTC.

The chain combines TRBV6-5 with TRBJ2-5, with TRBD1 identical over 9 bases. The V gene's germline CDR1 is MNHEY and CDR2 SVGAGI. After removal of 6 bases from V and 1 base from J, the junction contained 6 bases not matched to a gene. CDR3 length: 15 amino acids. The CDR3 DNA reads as TGTGCCAGCAGAAGTCCGGGACAGGGCCAAGAGACCCAGTACTTC. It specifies CASRSPGQGQETQYF.